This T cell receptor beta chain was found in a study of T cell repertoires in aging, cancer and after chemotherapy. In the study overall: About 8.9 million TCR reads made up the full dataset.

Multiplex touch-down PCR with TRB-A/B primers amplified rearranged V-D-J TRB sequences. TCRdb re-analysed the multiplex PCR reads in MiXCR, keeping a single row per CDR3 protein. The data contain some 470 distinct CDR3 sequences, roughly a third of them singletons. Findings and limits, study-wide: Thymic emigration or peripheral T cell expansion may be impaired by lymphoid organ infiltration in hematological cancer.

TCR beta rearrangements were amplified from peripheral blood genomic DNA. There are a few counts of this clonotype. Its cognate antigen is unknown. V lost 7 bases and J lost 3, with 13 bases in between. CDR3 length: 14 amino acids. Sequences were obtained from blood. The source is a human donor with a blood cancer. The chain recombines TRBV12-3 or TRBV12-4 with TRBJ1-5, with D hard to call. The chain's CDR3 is CASTGPLLNQPQHF. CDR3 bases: TGTGCCAGCACCGGACCGCTCCTCAATCAGCCCCAGCATTTT.